This record covers a single TCR beta chain. Its antigen remains unknown. This sample was included in a study of glioma-infiltrating T cells. Study results and limitations: Gliomas, especially low-grade, showed above-expected tissue-blood divergence; non-neoplastic patients showed below. Very few CDR3 sequences were shared between tissue and blood.

The iRepertoire nested amplicon-rescue multiplex PCR amplified TCR alpha and beta CDR3s from RNA. Input was roughly 95-450 ng of tissue mRNA or PBMC total RNA. TCRdb reprocessed the multiplex PCR reads via MiXCR and lists one record per CDR3 protein. The sample shows about 140,000 distinct CDR3 sequences, 35% to 50% of them seen only once. This CDR3 is 17 amino acids long. Germline-derived CDR1 and CDR2 are MNHNS and SASEGT. Trimming took 6 bases from V and 4 from J; bases not matched to a gene: 15. The V and J genes are TRBV6-1 and TRBJ1-1; 9 nucleotides align to TRBD1. The clonotype originates from a human donor with low-grade glioma or glioblastoma, undergoing nonglioma brain surgery, or in good health (not recorded which). Sequencing was carried out using glioma tissue, nonneoplastic brain tissue, or PBMCs (not recorded which). The CDR3 DNA reads TGTGCCAGCAGCAGGATTACAGGGGGCGCGAGTCCCACTGAAGCTTTCTTT. Amino acids: CASSRITGGASPTEAFF.